These T cell receptor beta chains were read from a single sample in a study of blood T cell repertoires in COVID-19. Sequenced by immunoSEQ multiplex PCR; TCRdb stores in-frame clones only, minus some. The sample has fewer than 350,000 clones, around 86% seen once. The sequenced sample was PBMCs or T cells enriched from blood (not recorded which). These receptors came from a woman between 40 and 55 years old who had recovered from COVID-19. Both conserved end residues are part of each CDR3. A D gene is named only where the DNA matches it firmly. Some rows have no size entry. The others give once, few or many, or a class for an expanded clone.

TRBD1 TRBJ1-5 17 . TRBV5-3 CARSLGGQGGCNQPQHF TGTGCCAGAAGCTTGGGAGGACAGGGAGGTTGCAATCAGCCCCAGCATTTT
. TRBJ2-5 15 . TRBV25-1 CASSERGQGRGTQYF TGTGCCAGCAGTGAAAGAGGGCAGGGCAGGGGGACCCAGTACTTC
. TRBJ1-1 15 . TRBV5-4 CASSLGGGRNTEAFF TGTGCCAGCAGCTTGGGGGGGGGCAGGAACACTGAAGCTTTCTTT
. TRBJ1-2 13 . TRBV7-9 CASSLGVNYGYTF TGTGCCAGCAGCTTAGGAGTTAACTATGGCTACACCTTC
TRBD2 TRBJ2-1 15 . TRBV9 CASSVTSGGYNEQFF TGTGCCAGCAGCGTAACTAGCGGGGGATACAATGAGCAGTTCTTC
. TRBJ1-1 14 . TRBV29-1 CSVDLTGVNTEAFF TGCAGCGTTGATCTTACAGGAGTGAACACTGAAGCTTTCTTT
TRBD1 TRBJ1-5 17 . TRBV19 CASSLGTGGRSNQPQHF TGTGCCAGTAGTCTAGGGACAGGGGGTAGGAGCAATCAGCCCCAGCATTTT
. TRBJ2-7 14 . TRBV4-1 CASSQDNGPYEQYF TGCGCCAGCAGCCAAGATAACGGTCCCTACGAGCAGTACTTC
TRBD1 TRBJ2-7 14 . TRBV5-4 CASSFRDRGYEQYF TGTGCCAGCAGCTTCCGGGACAGGGGATACGAGCAGTACTTC
TRBD2 TRBJ2-7 15 . TRBV9 CASSARLAGVSEQYF TGTGCCAGCAGCGCTAGACTTGCGGGAGTGAGCGAGCAGTACTTC
. TRBJ1-2 14 few TRBV2 CASKTEGTGFGYTF TGTGCCAGCAAAACCGAAGGAACAGGGTTTGGCTACACCTTC
TRBD2 TRBJ2-6 17 . TRBV2 CASRGLAGVQGANVLTF TGTGCCAGCAGGGGACTAGCGGGGGTCCAAGGGGCCAACGTCCTGACTTTC
TRBD1 TRBJ1-2 13 once TRBV12-3/TRBV12-4 CASSQGQGWGYTF TGTGCCAGCAGTCAAGGACAGGGCTGGGGCTACACCTTC
. TRBJ1-5 17 . TRBV4-1 CASSQDPGVASNQPQHF TGCGCCAGCAGCCAAGATCCCGGGGTGGCGAGCAATCAGCCCCAGCATTTT
. TRBJ2-5 17 once TRBV5-4 CASSNRVTRDEWETQYF TGTGCCAGCAGCAACAGGGTGACGCGCGACGAGTGGGAGACCCAGTACTTC
. TRBJ2-7 13 . TRBV19 CASSMRDNYEQYF TGTGCCAGTAGTATGCGAGACAACTACGAGCAGTACTTC
. TRBJ1-1 16 . TRBV9 CASSVGIADRNTEAFF TGTGCCAGCAGCGTTGGTATCGCGGACAGGAACACTGAAGCTTTCTTT
. TRBJ2-1 15 . TRBV7-2 CASSLEGGTVREQFF TGTGCCAGCAGCTTAGAAGGCGGGACAGTCAGAGAGCAGTTCTTC
. TRBJ1-2 15 . TRBV7-2 CASSWRGGESYGYTF TGTGCCAGCAGCTGGCGGGGTGGGGAGAGCTATGGCTACACCTTC
. TRBJ2-1 15 . TRBV24-1 CATSDPGRGDNEQFF TGTGCCACCAGTGATCCGGGCAGGGGCGACAATGAGCAGTTCTTC
. TRBJ1-6 11 . TRBV20-1 CSARGLSSLHF TGCAGTGCTAGAGGGCTCTCTTCCCTCCACTTT
. TRBJ1-4 17 . TRBV18 CASSPYGTLATNEKLFF TGTGCCAGCTCACCCTACGGGACTCTTGCAACTAATGAAAAACTGTTTTTT
. TRBJ2-1 10 few TRBV6-5 CASSQGRQFF TGTGCCAGCAGCCAGGGGAGGCAGTTCTTC
. TRBJ1-5 12 . TRBV29-1 CSVLTGNQPQHF TGCAGCGTACTTACAGGGAATCAGCCCCAGCATTTT
. TRBJ1-1 13 many TRBV5-1 CASSPDLNTEAFF TGCGCCAGCAGCCCCGACTTGAACACTGAAGCTTTCTTT
TRBD1 TRBJ1-2 15 . TRBV19 CASSIIGTGEYGYTF TGTGCCAGTAGTATAATCGGCACAGGGGAGTATGGCTACACCTTC
TRBD1 TRBJ1-3 15 . TRBV2 CASSEADRGGNTIYF TGTGCCAGCAGTGAAGCGGACAGGGGGGGAAACACCATATATTTT
TRBD1 TRBJ2-2 15 . TRBV18 CASSVRQGGTGELFF TGTGCCAGCTCCGTCCGACAGGGCGGGACCGGGGAGCTGTTTTTT
. TRBJ2-3 14 . TRBV7-9 CASSLSRATDTQYF TGTGCCAGCAGCTTATCGCGGGCCACAGATACGCAGTATTTT
TRBD2 TRBJ2-1 17 . TRBV7-2 CASSLVRTSGRDNEQFF TGTGCCAGCAGCTTAGTCAGGACTAGCGGGAGGGACAATGAGCAGTTCTTC
TRBD2 TRBJ2-5 15 . TRBV10-3 CAISESNLAGETQYF TGTGCCATCAGTGAGTCAAATCTAGCGGGAGAGACCCAGTACTTC
. TRBJ2-1 15 . TRBV5-4 CASTPSVGSYNEQFF TGTGCCAGCACCCCTAGCGTTGGCTCCTACAATGAGCAGTTCTTC
TRBD1 TRBJ1-3 18 . TRBV7-9 CASSGPWGDRGSGNTIYF TGTGCCAGCAGCGGCCCGTGGGGGGACAGGGGGTCTGGGAACACCATATATTTT
TRBD1 TRBJ1-6 14 . TRBV18 CASSLQGGREPLHF TGTGCCAGCTCACTACAGGGGGGAAGGGAACCCCTCCACTTT
TRBD2 TRBJ2-5 14 . TRBV19 CASGTSGGLETQYF TGTGCCAGCGGGACTAGCGGGGGGCTAGAGACCCAGTACTTC
TRBD1 TRBJ1-1 16 . TRBV6-6 CASRDHPTGGDTEAFF TGTGCCAGCAGAGACCACCCGACAGGGGGGGACACTGAAGCTTTCTTT
. TRBJ1-6 15 many TRBV28 CASSLWGQGRSPLHF TGTGCCAGCAGTTTATGGGGGCAGGGGCGCTCACCCCTCCACTTT
. TRBJ2-1 11 . TRBV20-1 CSAPSRGEQFF TGCAGTGCCCCAAGTAGGGGGGAGCAGTTCTTC
. TRBJ2-2 12 . TRBV5-4 CASSFITGELFF TGTGCCAGCAGCTTCATCACCGGGGAGCTGTTTTTT
TRBD2 TRBJ2-7 11 . TRBV30 CARTSGYEQYF TGTGCTCGGACTAGCGGGTACGAGCAGTACTTC
. TRBJ1-3 15 . TRBV5-1 CASSLESARGNTIYF TGCGCCAGCAGCTTGGAGAGCGCACGCGGAAACACCATATATTTT
TRBD1 TRBJ1-2 12 . TRBV29-1 CSVEQGALGYTF TGCAGCGTTGAACAGGGGGCGCTTGGCTACACCTTC
. TRBJ2-1 13 . TRBV9 CASSIRGGNEQFF TGTGCCAGCAGCATCCGAGGTGGTAATGAGCAGTTCTTC
TRBD1 TRBJ1-4 15 . TRBV19 CASSLDRVANEKLFF TGTGCCAGTAGCCTCGACAGGGTGGCTAATGAAAAACTGTTTTTT
. TRBJ2-3 16 . TRBV27 CASSFLRHPSTDTQYF TGTGCCAGCAGTTTTTTACGACATCCTAGCACAGATACGCAGTATTTT
. TRBJ1-2 13 . TRBV7-2 CASSSDSNYGYTF TGTGCCAGCAGCTCGGACAGTAACTATGGCTACACCTTC
. TRBJ1-2 14 few TRBV2 CASSVTVEVGGYTF TGTGCCAGCAGTGTGACCGTCGAGGTCGGCGGCTACACCTTC
. TRBJ2-3 15 . TRBV18 CASSPDRSSTDTQYF TGTGCCAGCTCACCGGACAGATCTAGCACAGATACGCAGTATTTT
TRBD1 TRBJ2-7 14 once TRBV30 CAWSRGTGPYEQYF TGTGCCTGGAGTAGGGGGACAGGTCCGTACGAGCAGTACTTC
TRBD1 TRBJ1-6 14 once TRBV3-1/TRBV3-2 CASSLGQNNSPLHF TGTGCCAGCAGCCTGGGACAGAATAATTCACCCCTCCACTTT